The 18 T cell receptor beta chains below all came from one sample that was sequenced in a study of T cell responses to AZD1222 COVID-19 vaccine. TCRdb's copy holds only in-frame clones and misses some; the assay was immunoSEQ multiplex PCR. The table shows 190,000 or so clones, with roughly nine tenths occurring only once. Sequenced material: peripheral blood, taken 28 days after the second AZD1222 dose. The receptors shown here come from an adult who received the AZD1222 COVID-19 vaccine.

This chain connects TRBV7-8 to TRBJ2-5; D is possibly TRBD1 (6 bases). From germline, CDR1 is SGHVS and CDR2 FQNEAQ. CDR3 length: 15 residues. Between the trimmed V and J ends, which lost 5 bases and 5 bases, there was a span of 18 bases. CDR3 nucleotide sequence: TGTGCCAGCAGCCCCCGGGACAATAAGGGGGAGACCCAGTACTTC. As protein: CASSPRDNKGETQYF.

The chain has TRBV19 and TRBJ1-1; D might be TRBD1 (6 bases). V was cut by 8 bases and J by 6 bases, with 16 bases left in between. Germline V gene lookup returns CDR1 LNHDA and CDR2 SQIVND (reference sequence). This CDR3 is 13 amino acids long. The CDR3 nucleotides are TGTGCCAGTTCTGCGAGGGGGGGCTCTGAAGCTTTCTTT. Protein sequence: CASSARGGSEAFF.

This clone turned up a few times. The chain is built from TRBV5-5 and TRBJ1-1; D not resolved. With 1 base removed from V and 1 base from J, the gap between germline ends came to 11 bases. Germline V gene data show CDR1 as SGHKS and CDR2 as YYEKEE (reference sequence). The CDR3 covers 15 residues. The CDR3 is CASSLQVNENTEAFF. DNA of the CDR3: TGTGCCAGCAGCTTGCAAGTTAATGAGAACACTGAAGCTTTCTTT.

The chain carries TRBV15 and TRBJ1-4; perhaps TRBD1 as D (5 bases). Looked up from germline, CDR1 is LNHNV and CDR2 is YYDKDF (reference sequence). The CDR3 covers 15 residues. Trimming shortened V by 0 bases and J by 6 bases, and 11 bases separated the two germline ends. Written as DNA, the CDR3 is TGTGCCACCAGCAGAGATCGGCAGGGAGATGAAAAACTGTTTTTT. This codes for CATSRDRQGDEKLFF. The full variable domain, its missing parts supplied by reference TRBV15 and TRBJ1-4, is DAMVIQNPRYQVTQFGKPVTLSCSQTLNHNVMYWYQQKSSQAPKLLFHYYDKDFNNEADTPDNFQSRRPNTSFCFLDIRSPGLGDTAMYLCATSRDRQGDEKLFFGSGTQLSVL.

The rearrangement links TRBV2 to TRBJ2-7, with 11 bases lining up with TRBD2. The CDR3 contains 17 residues. Germline V gene sequence: CDR1 SNHLY, CDR2 FYNNEI. Germline trimming cut 5 bases from V and 0 bases from J; bases unmatched to any gene: 9. The CDR3 nucleotides are TGTGCCAGCAGTAGGAGTCTAGCGGGGGGTCGCTCCTACGAGCAGTACTTC. It yields the protein CASSRSLAGGRSYEQYF.

The chain links TRBV19 to TRBJ1-2, with D possibly TRBD1 on 5 matching bases. Between the trimmed V and J ends, which lost 1 base and 1 base, there was a span of 10 bases. Germline CDR1 LNHDA, CDR2 SQIVND (reference sequence). The CDR3 runs 15 residues. The CDR3 loop is CASSIAGTLNYGYTF. The CDR3 DNA reads TGTGCCAGTAGTATAGCAGGGACCCTTAACTATGGCTACACCTTC.

The V call is TRBV7-2, the J call TRBJ1-3; D is unclear. The germline gives CDR1 SGHTA, CDR2 FQGNSA. Trimming stripped 1 base from V and 0 bases from J, with 7 bases between. This CDR3 spans 15 amino acids. As DNA, the CDR3 is TGTGCCAGCAGCTTAGAGGGATACTCTGGAAACACCATATATTTT. Its translation: CASSLEGYSGNTIYF.

The V call is TRBV28, the J call TRBJ2-7, with D uncertain. CDR1 is MDHEN, CDR2 SYDVKM, per germline. The V gene lost 4 bases and the J gene lost 4 bases, with 8 bases spanning the gap. This CDR3 has 12 amino acids. The CDR3, as DNA: TGTGCCAGCAGTTCTACCCCGTACGAGCAGTACTTC. Amino acid sequence: CASSSTPYEQYF.

This chain connects TRBV27 to TRBJ2-1; no firm D call. Per germline, CDR1 MNHEY and CDR2 SMNVEV (reference sequence). The V end was cut by 4 bases, the J end by 5 bases, with 12 bases between. This CDR3 is 14 amino acids long. CDR3 sequence reads: CASSSTRRNNEQFF. Written as DNA, the CDR3 is TGTGCCAGCAGTTCCACGAGGCGAAACAATGAGCAGTTCTTC.

V usage is TRBV5-4 and J usage is TRBJ2-6, with D possibly being TRBD2 (6 bases). This CDR3 has 16 residues. CDR1 and CDR2 (germline): SGHNT, YYREEE (reference sequence). Between the trimmed V and J ends, which lost 7 bases and 0 bases, there was a span of 14 bases. The CDR3 bases are TGTGCCAGCTACTTAGCGGTCACCTCTGGGGCCAACGTCCTGACTTTC. It specifies CASYLAVTSGANVLTF.

The genes are TRBV6-1 and TRBJ2-4; 9 bases line up with TRBD1. CDR3 length: 16 residues. The J segment lost 4 bases and the V segment lost 0 bases, leaving 4 bases of the junction unmatched. Germline CDR1 is MNHNS and CDR2 is SASEGT. The CDR3, as DNA: TGTGCCAGCAGTGAAGCGTTTGGGACAGGGAAAAACATTCAGTACTTC. Translating gives CASSEAFGTGKNIQYF.

The chain joins TRBV11-2 to TRBJ2-1, with D possibly matching TRBD1 (6 bases). Germline V lookup: CDR1 SGHAT, CDR2 FQNNGV. This CDR3 spans 15 amino acids. V lost 6 bases, J lost 3 bases, and 15 bases lay in between. CDR3 protein: CASRFWAGDYNEQFF. The CDR3 DNA sequence: TGTGCCAGCAGATTTTGGGCAGGGGACTACAATGAGCAGTTCTTC.

The genes are TRBV11-3 and TRBJ2-5; no firm D call. Trimming took off 8 bases at V and 1 base at J, with 20 bases between the two ends. CDR3 length equals 16 residues. CDR1 is SGHNT and CDR2 is YENEEA in the germline V gene. CDR3 residues: CASSQLGFSLQETQYF. The CDR3 bases are TGTGCCAGCTCTCAGCTCGGGTTTTCCCTCCAAGAGACCCAGTACTTC. The full variable domain, rest sourced from reference TRBV11-3 and TRBJ2-5, is EAGVVQSPRYKIIEKKQPVAFWCNPISGHNTLYWYLQNLGQGPELLIRYENEEAVDDSQLPKDRFSAERLKGVDSTLKIQPAELGDSAVYLCASSQLGFSLQETQYFGPGTRLLVL.

The CDR3 region is CASRDGQRVGSPLHF. CDR3 in DNA: TGCGCCAGCAGGGACGGACAGCGCGTCGGATCACCCCTCCACTTT. This sequence joins TRBV4-1 and TRBJ1-6; TRBD1 is a possible D gene (6 bases). V lost 6 bases and J 10 bases, leaving 19 bases between the germline ends. The CDR3 totals 15 residues. The germline V gene encodes CDR1 MGHRA and CDR2 YSYEKL.

The rearrangement links TRBV19 to TRBJ2-3; D call uncertain. Per germline, CDR1 LNHDA and CDR2 SQIVND (reference sequence). CDR3 size: 14 residues. Between the trimmed V and J ends, which lost 5 bases and 3 bases, there was a span of 12 bases. The CDR3, as DNA: TGTGCCAGTAGTCTCAAAGCAGGTACAGATACGCAGTATTTT. Translating it yields CASSLKAGTDTQYF. Combining the CDR3 with reference TRBV19 and TRBJ2-3 gives the whole variable domain DGGITQSPKYLFRKEGQNVTLSCEQNLNHDAMYWYRQDPGQGLRLIYYSQIVNDFQKGDIAEGYSVSREKKESFPLTVTSAQKNPTAFYLCASSLKAGTDTQYFGPGTRLTVL.

The rearrangement joins TRBV7-6 to TRBJ1-3; D not resolved. The germline gives CDR1 SGHVS, CDR2 FNYEAQ. The ends were cut back, 2 bases at V and 0 bases at J, with 8 bases in the middle. There are 15 residues in the CDR3. The CDR3 region is CASSLLQSSGNTIYF. DNA of the CDR3: TGTGCCAGCAGCTTATTACAGAGCTCTGGAAACACCATATATTTT.

This chain uses TRBV6-5 with TRBJ1-5, with 8 bases lining up with TRBD1. This CDR3 is built from 15 residues. Germline V gene lookup returns CDR1 MNHEY and CDR2 SVGAGI. Trimming at V came to 7 bases and at J to 4 bases, leaving 9 bases not matched to a gene. CDR3: CASKFGQGGNQPQHF. The DNA of the CDR3 is TGTGCCAGCAAATTTGGACAGGGAGGAAATCAGCCCCAGCATTTT.

This clone appeared a single time. This chain uses TRBV24-1 with TRBJ1-2; D is unclear. Per germline, CDR1 KGHDR and CDR2 SFDVKD. There are 13 residues in the CDR3. V was shortened by 3 bases and J by 4 bases, with 8 bases between the two germline ends. The CDR3 sequence is CATSDQFFYGYTF. The CDR3 DNA reads as TGTGCCACCAGTGATCAGTTCTTCTATGGCTACACCTTC.